This T cell receptor beta chain was found in a study of shared clonotypes between healthy human individuals. Germline V CDR1 and CDR2: SNHLY, FYNNEI. V lost 6 bases and J lost 4; bases outside the gene matches: 7. The CDR3 runs to 15 residues. Study observations and caveats: Among the subsets, naive ones generally showed larger estimated richness than memory ones.

In the CD4+ fraction, cells were divided into CD45RA+ naive and CD45RA-negative memory subsets. The table came from immunoSEQ multiplex PCR; TCRdb's copy has only in-frame clones and leaves some out. The data show some 1.1 million clones, approximately 75% seen once. About this clone: Its target is unknown.

The chain combines TRBV2 with TRBJ2-3; 10 nucleotides match TRBD1. The receptor comes from a young man in good health. Some clones in this sample may be carry-over from other donors' samples. The sample was memory CD4+ T cells from PBMCs. The sample's subset: CD45RA-negative fraction. CDR3 amino acids: CASSVDRGPADTQYF. The DNA for the CDR3 is TGTGCCAGCAGCGTAGACAGGGGGCCGGCAGATACGCAGTATTTT.